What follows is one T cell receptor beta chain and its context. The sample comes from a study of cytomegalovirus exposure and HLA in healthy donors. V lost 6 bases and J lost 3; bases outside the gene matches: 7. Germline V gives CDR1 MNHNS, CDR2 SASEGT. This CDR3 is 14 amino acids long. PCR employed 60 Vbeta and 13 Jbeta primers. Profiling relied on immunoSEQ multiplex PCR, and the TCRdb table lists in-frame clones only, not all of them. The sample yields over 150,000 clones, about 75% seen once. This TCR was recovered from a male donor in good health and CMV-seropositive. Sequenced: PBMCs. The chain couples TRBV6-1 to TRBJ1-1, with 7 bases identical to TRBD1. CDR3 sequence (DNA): TGTGCCAGCAGCCTAAACAGGGGAGACACTGAAGCTTTCTTT. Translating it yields CASSLNRGDTEAFF.